This T cell receptor (beta chain) was sequenced in a study of T-cell memory formation after mild COVID-19. Findings and limits, study-wide: Pre-infection memory carried some responding clones, suggesting that cross-reactive memory joined.

Trimming took off 5 bases at V and 0 bases at J, with 15 bases between the two ends. In germline, CDR1 is SEHNR, CDR2 FQNEAQ (reference sequence). The CDR3 extends over 16 amino acids. A single record per CDR3 protein comes from TCRdb applying MiXCR to the 5' RACE reads. The table lists around 83,000 distinct CDR3 sequences, about 23% of them singletons. Details on this clonotype: The antigen is undetermined.

The sequenced sample was PBMCs or a T cell subset sorted from them (not recorded which). V and J are TRBV7-9 and TRBJ2-3; unclear D gene. The receptor was derived from a man younger than 30 who had mild COVID-19 (a few samples of this study predate the infection). Cell type and time point are not known. This CDR3 is CASSPLIGSSTDTQYF. CDR3 nucleotide sequence: TGTGCCAGCAGCCCTCTTATCGGCTCTAGCACAGATACGCAGTATTTT. Together with reference TRBV7-9 and TRBJ2-3, the CDR3 gives the full variable domain: DTGVSQNPRHKITKRGQNVTFRCDPISEHNRLYWYRQTLGQGPEFLTYFQNEAQLEKSRLLSDRFSAERPKGSFSTLEIQRTEQGDSAMYLCASSPLIGSSTDTQYFGPGTRLTVL.